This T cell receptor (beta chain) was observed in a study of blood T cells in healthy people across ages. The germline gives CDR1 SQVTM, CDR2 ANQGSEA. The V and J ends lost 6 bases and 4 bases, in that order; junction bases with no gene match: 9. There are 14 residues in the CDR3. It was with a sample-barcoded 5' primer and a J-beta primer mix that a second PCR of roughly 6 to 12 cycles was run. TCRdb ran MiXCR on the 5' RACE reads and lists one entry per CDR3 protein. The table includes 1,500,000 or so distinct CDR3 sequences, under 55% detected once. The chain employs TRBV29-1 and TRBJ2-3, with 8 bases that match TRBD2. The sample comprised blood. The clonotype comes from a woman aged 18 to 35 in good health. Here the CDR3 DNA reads TGCAGCGTCGGGGGGGCGGGAGGATCAGATACGCAGTATTTT. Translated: CSVGGAGGSDTQYF.